Each of the 27 T cell receptor beta chains below was sequenced from the same sample in a study of a mutant IDH1 vaccine in newly diagnosed glioma. What these receptors recognize is not known. As for time point: week 35, safety follow-up. One vaccine dose held 300 ug of mutant IDH1 20-mer peptide and came with topical imiquimod. TCRdb's copy holds only in-frame clones and misses some; the assay was immunoSEQ multiplex PCR. The repertoire includes tens of thousands of clones, 75% to 90% of them detected once, and roughly 1.5% sits in the top ten. The source was PBMCs, collected from a glioma patient whose treatment included an IDH1 peptide vaccine. Every receptor here comes from a man between 35 and 55 years old with glioma.

The chain carries TRBV10-3 and TRBJ2-7; 8 bases are shared with TRBD1. V dropped 4 bases and J dropped 2; count of bases not matched to a gene: 4. The CDR3 has 14 amino acids. CDR1 ENHRY and CDR2 SYGVKD come from the germline V gene. CDR3 loop: CAISGGQETYEQYV. As DNA, the CDR3 is TGTGCCATCAGTGGGGGACAGGAGACCTACGAGCAGTACGTC.

Only one count was recorded for this clone. The CDR3 reads CASSFFGRGRPYGYTF. In DNA, the CDR3 is TGTGCCAGCAGTTTCTTCGGGCGGGGGCGGCCCTATGGCTACACCTTC. V gene TRBV28 combines with J gene TRBJ1-2, with D tentatively TRBD1 (6 bases). The germline gives CDR1 MDHEN, CDR2 SYDVKM. This CDR3 is 16 amino acids long. V lost 3 bases to trimming and J lost 4 bases, with 18 bases between them.

The J gene is TRBJ1-2, the V gene TRBV27; no reliable D call. Germline CDR1 MNHEY, CDR2 SMNVEV (reference sequence). The CDR3 contains 15 residues. V gave up 5 bases and J gave up 4 bases, with 17 bases separating them. CDR3 DNA: TGTGCCAGCAGTCCCCCTGGGCCGAATCGCTATGGCTACACCTTC. It encodes CASSPPGPNRYGYTF.

The chain uses TRBV19 and TRBJ2-7; 7 positions match TRBD2. The CDR3 consists of 15 residues. Germline values: CDR1 LNHDA, CDR2 SQIVND (reference sequence). V was pared by 3 bases and J by 3 bases, with 8 bases of the junction left unmatched. In DNA form, the CDR3 reads TGTGCCAGTAGTATGGGTGCGGGAGTCGACTACGAGCAGTACTTC. This sequence encodes CASSMGAGVDYEQYF.

This sequence joins TRBV6-4 and TRBJ2-1; no firm D call. Germline CDR1 reads MRHNA; CDR2 reads SNTAGT. Trimming took 4 bases from V and 5 from J, leaving 15 bases between them. This CDR3 has 15 amino acids. Written as DNA, the CDR3 is TGTGCCAGCAGTGCATATTCGGGCTCTCACAATGAGCAGTTCTTC. Amino acid sequence: CASSAYSGSHNEQFF.

The rearrangement uses TRBV6-5 and TRBJ2-2; D remains ambiguous. CDR3 length equals 11 residues. The germline V gene encodes CDR1 MNHEY and CDR2 SVGAGI. V lost 8 bases and J lost 1, with 2 bases in between. The CDR3 protein is CASGNTGELFF. In nucleotides, the CDR3 is TGTGCCAGCGGGAACACCGGGGAGCTGTTTTTT.

The genes are TRBV6-5 and TRBJ2-5; TRBD2 matches 13 bases. The end of the DNA is better explained by TRBJ2-7, so the J call may be wrong. Germline values: CDR1 MNHEY, CDR2 SVGAGI. The CDR3 consists of 14 residues. CDR3 coding DNA: TGTGCCAGCAGCCTCGGACTAGCGGGAGACGAGCAGTACTTC. This sequence encodes CASSLGLAGDEQYF.

As concerns this clone: Because the CDR3's place on the DNA is in doubt, the DNA is left out and the CDR3 is given as listed by TCRdb. V usage is TRBV5-1 and J usage is TRBJ2-1; TRBD2 reflects the table's D call only, with no check against the DNA. Germline assignment: CDR1 SGHRS and CDR2 YFSETQ. The CDR3 numbers 15 amino acids, ends counted. This CDR3 reads CASSLRADFGNEQFF.

V gene TRBV11-2 combines with J gene TRBJ2-1, with 8 bases matching TRBD2. Per germline, CDR1 SGHAT and CDR2 FQNNGV. This CDR3 spans 16 amino acids. Unmatched junction bases numbered 6, after V lost 2 bases and J lost 3 bases. CDR3 sequence (DNA): TGTGCCAGCAGCTTATCTCCGGGGGGGAGCTACAATGAGCAGTTCTTC. Amino acids: CASSLSPGGSYNEQFF. Full variable domain (rest looked up from reference TRBV11-2 and TRBJ2-1): EAGVAQSPRYKIIEKRQSVAFWCNPISGHATLYWYQQILGQGPKLLIQFQNNGVVDDSQLPKDRFSAERLKGVDSTLKIQPAKLEDSAVYLCASSLSPGGSYNEQFFGPGTRLTVL.

The CDR3 here is CASSQDGRWNTEAFF. The CDR3 DNA sequence: TGCGCCAGCAGCCAAGATGGAAGGTGGAACACTGAAGCTTTCTTT. The rearrangement uses TRBV4-1 and TRBJ1-1; the D is unclear. The CDR3 length is 15 residues. CDR1 and CDR2 (germline): MGHRA, YSYEKL. V lost 0 bases, J lost 1 base, and 9 bases lay in between.

J is TRBJ2-7 and V is TRBV7-4; perhaps TRBD1 as D (5 bases). Per germline, CDR1 SGHVT and CDR2 SQSDAQ. This CDR3 is built from 12 residues. Trimming cost V 5 bases and J 6 bases, with 11 bases left between them. The CDR3 sequence: CASSPTGCEQYF. DNA of the CDR3: TGTGCCAGCAGCCCAACAGGATGCGAGCAGTACTTC.

The rearrangement joins TRBV4-1 to TRBJ2-2; D gene ambiguous. Trimming pared 3 bases from V and 6 bases from J, leaving 5 bases between. Germline V gene lookup returns CDR1 MGHRA and CDR2 YSYEKL. The length of the CDR3 is 12 residues. CDR3 sequence: CASSHGSGELFF. DNA of the CDR3: TGCGCCAGCAGCCATGGTTCCGGGGAGCTGTTTTTT.

This clone has only one observation. The chain has TRBV5-1 and TRBJ2-5; D may match TRBD1 or TRBD2 (8 bases each). Germline V CDR1 and CDR2: SGHRS, YFSETQ. V dropped 4 bases and J dropped 7 bases, with 17 bases sitting between them. This CDR3 has 14 amino acids. CDR3 sequence (DNA): TGCGCCAGCAGCCCGGGACAGGCGGGGGGGACCCAGTACTTC. Its protein product is CASSPGQAGGTQYF.

This chain connects TRBV4-3 to TRBJ1-1; D may be TRBD1 (6 bases). This CDR3 is built from 14 residues. Germline loops: CDR1 LGHNA, CDR2 YSLEER. The V and J ends lost 1 base and 6 bases respectively, with 12 bases between them. This chain's CDR3 is CASSQVGGGAEAFF. CDR3 bases: TGCGCCAGCAGCCAAGTTGGCGGGGGCGCTGAAGCTTTCTTT.

The genes are TRBV4-2 and TRBJ2-1, with D perhaps assigned TRBD1 or TRBD2 (5 bases each). CDR1 is LGHNA and CDR2 is YNFKEQ in the germline V gene. The CDR3 is 16 amino acids. The ends were cut back, 2 bases at V and 7 bases at J, with 18 bases in the middle. This CDR3 is CASSQRSGDPRNEQFF. Here the CDR3 DNA reads TGTGCCAGCAGCCAACGGTCCGGGGACCCCCGGAATGAGCAGTTCTTC.

The chain employs TRBV12-5 and TRBJ2-7; possible D gene TRBD2, 5 bases. This CDR3 is built from 16 residues. Trimming cost V 3 bases and J 2 bases, with 17 bases left between them. Germline V gene data show CDR1 as LGHNT and CDR2 as FRNRAP. The CDR3 nucleotides are TGTGCTAGTGGTTTAAGGGAACGAGGGTCTACCTACGAGCAGTACGTC. Encoded protein: CASGLRERGSTYEQYV.

The V gene is TRBV7-2, the J gene TRBJ1-5, with D possibly matching TRBD1 (5 bases). The CDR3 is made up of 15 amino acids. The germline CDR1 and CDR2 sequences are SGHTA and FQGNSA. The germline V and J ends were trimmed by 1 base and 9 bases, with 16 bases remaining between them. This CDR3 is CASSLEGQAGWPQHF. CDR3 DNA sequence: TGTGCCAGCAGCTTAGAGGGGCAGGCAGGGTGGCCCCAGCATTTT. The entire variable domain, with the rest obtained from reference TRBV7-2 and TRBJ1-5, is as follows: GAGVSQSPSNKVTEKGKDVELRCDPISGHTALYWYRQSLGQGLEFLIYFQGNSAPDKSGLPSDRFSAERTGGSVSTLTIQRTQQEDSAVYLCASSLEGQAGWPQHFGDGTRLSIL.

The gene calls are TRBV19 and TRBJ2-3; D is ambiguous. Trimming removed 4 bases at V and 6 bases at J, with 5 bases between. This CDR3 has 11 residues. Germline loops: CDR1 LNHDA, CDR2 SQIVND (reference sequence). The CDR3 region is CASSSSDTQYF. DNA of the CDR3: TGTGCCAGTAGTAGTAGCGATACGCAGTATTTT.

The chain employs TRBV28 and TRBJ1-5; D possibly corresponds to TRBD1 (6 bases). Deletions cut 2 bases from V and 2 bases from J, with 16 bases between. The CDR3 has 17 amino acids. Germline CDR1 reads MDHEN; CDR2 reads SYDVKM. DNA for the CDR3: TGTGCCAGCAGTTTACCCGGGGGGCACTCGGGCAATCAGCCCCAGCATTTT. Translating it yields CASSLPGGHSGNQPQHF.

The chain employs TRBV2 and TRBJ1-6; 9 bases agree with TRBD1. Germline trimming cut 6 bases from V and 14 bases from J; bases unmatched to any gene: 11. The CDR3 has 14 amino acids. Germline values: CDR1 SNHLY, CDR2 FYNNEI. DNA of the CDR3: TGTGCCAGCAGCCCCGGGACAGGGAACGAGTCCCTCCACTTT. It yields the protein CASSPGTGNESLHF.

The CDR3 DNA reads as TGCGCCAGCAGCCAAGATACAGGGGTGTGGAACACCATATATTTT. Encoded protein: CASSQDTGVWNTIYF. The chain links TRBV4-1 to TRBJ1-3; 7 bases align to TRBD1. Germline CDR1 is MGHRA and CDR2 is YSYEKL. Losses at the gene ends were 0 bases for V and 7 bases for J; bases not matched to a gene: 6. The CDR3 contains 15 residues.

This chain connects TRBV5-1 to TRBJ2-7, with D perhaps matching TRBD2 (6 bases). Deletions cut 0 bases from V and 2 bases from J, with 15 bases between. In germline, CDR1 is SGHRS, CDR2 YFSETQ. The CDR3 runs to 16 residues. The CDR3 is CASSLGVRDLAYEQYV. The CDR3 DNA follows: TGCGCCAGCAGCTTGGGGGTCCGGGACTTAGCCTACGAGCAGTACGTC.

The chain is built from TRBV6-6 and TRBJ2-3; perhaps TRBD2 as D (6 bases). Trimming left V 4 bases short and J 0 bases short, with 14 bases between. The CDR3 covers 16 residues. Germline loops: CDR1 MNHNY, CDR2 SVGAGI (reference sequence). The CDR3 region has the DNA TGTGCCAGCAGTTTCGGTCGGGGGACTAGCACAGATACGCAGTATTTT. This translates into CASSFGRGTSTDTQYF.

The CDR3 coding sequence is TGTGCCAGCAGCTTACTGGCAGGGTTGAACACTGAAGCTTTCTTT. This sequence encodes CASSLLAGLNTEAFF. The chain links TRBV7-2 to TRBJ1-1, with D maybe TRBD1 (5 bases). The germline V and J ends were trimmed by 2 bases and 0 bases, with 10 bases remaining between them. The CDR3 covers 15 residues. CDR1 and CDR2 (germline): SGHTA, FQGNSA.

This rearrangement joins TRBV28 to TRBJ1-5, with 8 bases matching TRBD1. This CDR3 has 16 amino acids. Germline CDR1 reads MDHEN; CDR2 reads SYDVKM. V trimming: 4 bases; J trimming: 6 bases; junction bases outside the gene matches: 11. The CDR3 DNA reads as TGTGCCAGCAGTTGGGGGCAGGGGGCCGGTGCTCAGCCCCAGCATTTT. It yields the protein CASSWGQGAGAQPQHF.

This sequence joins TRBV6-1 and TRBJ2-1; D is ambiguous. Trimming shortened V by 7 bases and J by 0 bases, and 13 bases separated the two germline ends. The CDR3 runs 15 residues. CDR1 is MNHNS, CDR2 SASEGT, per germline. CDR3 region: CASTRLWSSYNEQFF. In nucleotides, the CDR3 is TGTGCCAGCACTCGACTCTGGAGCTCCTACAATGAGCAGTTCTTC.

This clone was found a few times. The chain links TRBV6-4 to TRBJ2-3, with D maybe TRBD1 (6 bases). Trimming removed 6 bases at V and 1 base at J, with 14 bases between. The germline CDR1 and CDR2 sequences are MRHNA and SNTAGT. This CDR3 contains 15 residues. The CDR3 protein is CASSPEAGGTDTQYF. The CDR3 DNA reads as TGTGCCAGCAGCCCAGAGGCAGGGGGCACAGATACGCAGTATTTT.